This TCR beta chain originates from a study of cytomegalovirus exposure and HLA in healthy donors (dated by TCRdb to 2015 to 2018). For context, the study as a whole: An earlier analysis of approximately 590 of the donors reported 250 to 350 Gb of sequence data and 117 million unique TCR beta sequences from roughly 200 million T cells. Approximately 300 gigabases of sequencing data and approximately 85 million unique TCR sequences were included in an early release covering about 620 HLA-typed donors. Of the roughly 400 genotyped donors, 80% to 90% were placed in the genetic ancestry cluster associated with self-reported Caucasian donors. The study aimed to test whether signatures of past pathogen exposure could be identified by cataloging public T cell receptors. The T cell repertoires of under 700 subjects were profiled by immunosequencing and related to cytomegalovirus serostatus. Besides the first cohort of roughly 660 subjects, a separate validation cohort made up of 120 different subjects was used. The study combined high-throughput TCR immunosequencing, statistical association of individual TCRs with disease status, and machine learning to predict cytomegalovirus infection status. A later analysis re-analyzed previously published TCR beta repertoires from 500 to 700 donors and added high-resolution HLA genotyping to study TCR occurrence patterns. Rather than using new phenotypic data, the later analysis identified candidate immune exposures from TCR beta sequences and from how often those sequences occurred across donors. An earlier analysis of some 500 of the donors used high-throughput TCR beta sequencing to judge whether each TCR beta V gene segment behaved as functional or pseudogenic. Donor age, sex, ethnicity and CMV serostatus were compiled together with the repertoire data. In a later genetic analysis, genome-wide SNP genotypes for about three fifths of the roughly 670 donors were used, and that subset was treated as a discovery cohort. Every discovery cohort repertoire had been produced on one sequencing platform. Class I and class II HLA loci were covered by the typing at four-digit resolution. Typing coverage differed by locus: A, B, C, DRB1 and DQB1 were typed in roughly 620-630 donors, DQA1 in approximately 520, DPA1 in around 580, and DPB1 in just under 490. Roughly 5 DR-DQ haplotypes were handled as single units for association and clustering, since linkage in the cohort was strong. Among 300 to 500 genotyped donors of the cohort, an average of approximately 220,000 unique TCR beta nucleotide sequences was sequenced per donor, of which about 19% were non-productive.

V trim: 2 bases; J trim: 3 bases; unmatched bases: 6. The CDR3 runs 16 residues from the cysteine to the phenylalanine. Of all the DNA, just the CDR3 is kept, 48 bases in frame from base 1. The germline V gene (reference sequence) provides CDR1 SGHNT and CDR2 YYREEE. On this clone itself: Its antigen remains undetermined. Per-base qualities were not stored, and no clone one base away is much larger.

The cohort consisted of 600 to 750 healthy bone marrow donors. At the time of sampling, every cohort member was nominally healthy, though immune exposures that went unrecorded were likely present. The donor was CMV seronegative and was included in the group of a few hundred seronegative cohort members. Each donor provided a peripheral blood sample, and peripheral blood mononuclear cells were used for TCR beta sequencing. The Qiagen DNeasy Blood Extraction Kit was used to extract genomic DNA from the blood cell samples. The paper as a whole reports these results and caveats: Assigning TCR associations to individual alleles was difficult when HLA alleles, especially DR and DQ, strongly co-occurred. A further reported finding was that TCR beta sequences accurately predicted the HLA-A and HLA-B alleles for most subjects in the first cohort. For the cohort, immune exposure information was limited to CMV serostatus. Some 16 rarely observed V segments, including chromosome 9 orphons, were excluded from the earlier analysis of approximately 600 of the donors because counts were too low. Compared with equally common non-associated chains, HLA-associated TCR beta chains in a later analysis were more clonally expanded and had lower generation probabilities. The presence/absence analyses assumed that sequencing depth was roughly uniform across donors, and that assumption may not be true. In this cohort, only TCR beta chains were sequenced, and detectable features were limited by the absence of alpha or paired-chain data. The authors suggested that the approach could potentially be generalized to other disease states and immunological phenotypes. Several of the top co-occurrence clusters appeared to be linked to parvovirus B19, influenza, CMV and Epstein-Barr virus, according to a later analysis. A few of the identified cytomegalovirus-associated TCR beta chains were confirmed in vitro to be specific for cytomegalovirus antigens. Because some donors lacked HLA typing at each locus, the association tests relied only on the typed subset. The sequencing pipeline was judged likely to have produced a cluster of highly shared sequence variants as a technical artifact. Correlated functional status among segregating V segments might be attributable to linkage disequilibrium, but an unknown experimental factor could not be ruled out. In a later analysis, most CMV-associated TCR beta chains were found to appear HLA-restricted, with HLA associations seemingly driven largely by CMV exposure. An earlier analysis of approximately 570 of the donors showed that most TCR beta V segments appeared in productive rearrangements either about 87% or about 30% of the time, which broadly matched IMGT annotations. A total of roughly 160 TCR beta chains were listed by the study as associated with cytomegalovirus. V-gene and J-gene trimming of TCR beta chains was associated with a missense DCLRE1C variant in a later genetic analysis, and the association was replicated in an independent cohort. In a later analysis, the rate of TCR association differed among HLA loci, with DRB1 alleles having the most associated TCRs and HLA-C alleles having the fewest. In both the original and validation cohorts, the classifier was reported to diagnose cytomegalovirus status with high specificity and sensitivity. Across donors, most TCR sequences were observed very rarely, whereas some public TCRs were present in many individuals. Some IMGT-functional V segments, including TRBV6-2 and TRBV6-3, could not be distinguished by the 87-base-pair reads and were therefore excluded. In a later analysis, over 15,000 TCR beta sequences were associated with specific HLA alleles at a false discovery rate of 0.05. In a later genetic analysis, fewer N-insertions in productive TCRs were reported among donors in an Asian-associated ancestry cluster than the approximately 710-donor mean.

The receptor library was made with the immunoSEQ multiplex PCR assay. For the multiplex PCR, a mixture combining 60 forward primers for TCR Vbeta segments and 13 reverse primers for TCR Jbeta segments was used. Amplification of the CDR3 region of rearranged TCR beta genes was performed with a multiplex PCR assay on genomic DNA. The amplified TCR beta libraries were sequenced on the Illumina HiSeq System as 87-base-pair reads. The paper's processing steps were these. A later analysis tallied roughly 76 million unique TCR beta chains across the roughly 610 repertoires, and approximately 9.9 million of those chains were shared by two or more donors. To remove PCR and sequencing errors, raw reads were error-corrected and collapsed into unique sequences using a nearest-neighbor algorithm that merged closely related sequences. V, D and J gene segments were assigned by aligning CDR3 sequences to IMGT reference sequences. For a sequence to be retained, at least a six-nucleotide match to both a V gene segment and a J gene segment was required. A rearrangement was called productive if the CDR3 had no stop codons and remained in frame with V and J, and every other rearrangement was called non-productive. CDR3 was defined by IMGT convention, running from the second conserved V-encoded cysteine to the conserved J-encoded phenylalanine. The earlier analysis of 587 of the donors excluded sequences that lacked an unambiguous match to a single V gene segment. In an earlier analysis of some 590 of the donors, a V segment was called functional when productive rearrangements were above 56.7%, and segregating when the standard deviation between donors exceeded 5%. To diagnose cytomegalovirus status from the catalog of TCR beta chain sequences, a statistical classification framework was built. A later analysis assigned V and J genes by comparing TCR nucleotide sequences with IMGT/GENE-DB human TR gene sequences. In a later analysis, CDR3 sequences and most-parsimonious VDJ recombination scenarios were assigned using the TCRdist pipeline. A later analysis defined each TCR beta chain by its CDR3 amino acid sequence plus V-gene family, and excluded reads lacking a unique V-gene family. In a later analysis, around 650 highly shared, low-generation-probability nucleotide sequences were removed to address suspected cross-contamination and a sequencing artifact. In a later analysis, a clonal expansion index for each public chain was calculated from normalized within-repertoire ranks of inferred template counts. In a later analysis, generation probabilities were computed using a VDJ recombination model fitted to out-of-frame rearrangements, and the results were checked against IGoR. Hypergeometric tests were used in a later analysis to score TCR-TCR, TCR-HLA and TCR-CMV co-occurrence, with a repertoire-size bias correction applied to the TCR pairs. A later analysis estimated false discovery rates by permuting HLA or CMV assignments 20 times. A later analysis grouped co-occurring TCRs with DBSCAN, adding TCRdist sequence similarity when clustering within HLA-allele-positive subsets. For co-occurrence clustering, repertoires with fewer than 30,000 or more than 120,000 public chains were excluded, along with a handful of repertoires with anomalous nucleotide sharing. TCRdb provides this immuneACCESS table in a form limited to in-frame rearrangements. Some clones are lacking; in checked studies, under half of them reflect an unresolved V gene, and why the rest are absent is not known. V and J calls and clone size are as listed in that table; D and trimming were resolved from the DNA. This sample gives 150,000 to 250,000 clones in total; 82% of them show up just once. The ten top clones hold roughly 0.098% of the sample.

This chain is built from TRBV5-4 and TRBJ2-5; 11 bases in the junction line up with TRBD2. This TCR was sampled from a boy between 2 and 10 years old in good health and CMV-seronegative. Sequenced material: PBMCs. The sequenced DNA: TGTGCCAGCAGCTTACTAAAACTAGCGGGGGAAGAGACCCAGTACTTC. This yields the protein CASSLLKLAGEETQYF.